This paragraph reports one TCR beta chain. The time point is: peripheral blood 6 weeks after treatment start. Diagnoses among patients were locally advanced or metastatic urothelial carcinoma. Templates that were synthetic TCR analogs were spiked into each PCR. Profiling relied on immunoSEQ multiplex PCR, and the TCRdb table lists in-frame clones only, not all of them. The data hold 120,000 or so clones, with roughly 83% observed a single time. The sample belongs to a study of PD-L1 blockade in urothelial cancer. About the study: The number of prior chemotherapy regimens per patient was 0 to 3. Investigators checked blood 3 weeks (second dose) and 6 weeks after treatment start.

CDR1 is LNHNV and CDR2 is YYDKDF in the germline V gene (reference sequence). The CDR3 contains 16 residues. Trimming cost V 0 bases and J 6 bases; bases outside gene matches: 7. This clonotype was obtained from a man aged 50-59 years with urothelial cancer. Sequenced here: PBMCs, sampled around atezolizumab (anti-PD-L1) treatment. This chain links TRBV15 with TRBJ1-5; 8 bases match TRBD1. CDR3 loop: CATSREAAGTGQPQHF. CDR3 nucleotide sequence: TGTGCCACCAGCAGAGAGGCGGCAGGGACAGGTCAGCCCCAGCATTTT.